A selection of T cell receptor beta chains follows, all from one sample in a study of blood T cell repertoires in COVID-19. The method was immunoSEQ multiplex PCR; TCRdb's version includes in-frame clones alone and lacks a portion of them. Of approximately 180,000 clones in the sample, roughly 80% are singletons; the top ten hold roughly 17%. The sequenced material came from PBMCs or T cells enriched from blood (not recorded which). Receptor source: a woman aged 45-60 years who had recovered from COVID-19. Both conserved end residues are part of each CDR3. Fields, in order: CDR3 length, D gene, J gene, V gene, clone size, CDR3 protein, CDR3 DNA. D genes are given only for firm matches. Only part of the rows carry a size: once, few, many, or a class if the clone is expanded.

len: 14; d_gene: -; j_gene: TRBJ2-5; v_gene: TRBV11-2; abundance: -; CDR3aa: CASSLGVAQETQYF; CDR3nt: TGTGCCAGCAGCTTAGGTGTGGCACAGGAGACCCAGTACTTC
len: 14; d_gene: TRBD2; j_gene: TRBJ2-5; v_gene: TRBV9; abundance: -; CDR3aa: CASSVTGTRAAQYF; CDR3nt: TGTGCCAGCAGCGTGACCGGGACTAGAGCGGCCCAGTACTTC
len: 13; d_gene: TRBD2; j_gene: TRBJ2-7; v_gene: TRBV7-2; abundance: -; CDR3aa: CASRLAGGYEQYF; CDR3nt: TGTGCCAGCAGGCTAGCGGGAGGGTACGAGCAGTACTTC
len: 12; d_gene: TRBD1; j_gene: TRBJ1-2; v_gene: TRBV3-1/TRBV3-2; abundance: -; CDR3aa: CASSYTGVGYTF; CDR3nt: TGTGCCAGCAGCTACACAGGGGTGGGCTACACCTTC
len: 13; d_gene: -; j_gene: TRBJ2-7; v_gene: TRBV12-3/TRBV12-4; abundance: -; CDR3aa: CASSSRYSYEQYF; CDR3nt: TGTGCCAGCAGTTCTAGGTACTCCTACGAGCAGTACTTC
len: 15; d_gene: -; j_gene: TRBJ2-2; v_gene: TRBV4-1; abundance: -; CDR3aa: CASSQGLGLGGELFF; CDR3nt: TGCGCCAGCAGCCAAGGACTAGGTTTGGGCGGGGAGCTGTTTTTT
len: 12; d_gene: -; j_gene: TRBJ1-2; v_gene: TRBV7-9; abundance: once; CDR3aa: CASSDRRSGYTF; CDR3nt: TGTGCCAGCAGCGATCGGAGGAGTGGCTACACCTTC
len: 15; d_gene: -; j_gene: TRBJ1-3; v_gene: TRBV19; abundance: few; CDR3aa: CASHRGGPPGNTIYF; CDR3nt: TGTGCCTCTCACCGGGGGGGCCCCCCTGGAAACACCATATATTTT
len: 15; d_gene: TRBD2; j_gene: TRBJ2-7; v_gene: TRBV27; abundance: few; CDR3aa: CASSTWTSGLYEQYF; CDR3nt: TGTGCCAGCAGCACCTGGACTAGCGGGCTCTACGAGCAGTACTTC
len: 14; d_gene: TRBD2; j_gene: TRBJ2-1; v_gene: TRBV2; abundance: -; CDR3aa: CASSASGSGNEQFF; CDR3nt: TGTGCCAGCAGTGCTAGCGGGAGTGGTAATGAGCAGTTCTTC
len: 18; d_gene: TRBD2; j_gene: TRBJ2-1; v_gene: TRBV7-3; abundance: -; CDR3aa: CASSLGLAGVDSYNEQFF; CDR3nt: TGTGCCAGCAGCTTGGGACTAGCGGGAGTCGACTCCTACAATGAGCAGTTCTTC
len: 12; d_gene: -; j_gene: TRBJ1-6; v_gene: TRBV7-9; abundance: few; CDR3aa: CASSLAGGPLHF; CDR3nt: TGTGCCAGCAGCTTAGCCGGGGGACCCCTCCACTTT
len: 15; d_gene: TRBD1; j_gene: TRBJ1-5; v_gene: TRBV6-5; abundance: -; CDR3aa: CASSWTGFGNQPQHF; CDR3nt: TGTGCCAGCAGTTGGACAGGTTTCGGGAATCAGCCCCAGCATTTT
len: 18; d_gene: TRBD2; j_gene: TRBJ2-3; v_gene: TRBV7-2; abundance: -; CDR3aa: CASSLGLAGGLVTDTQYF; CDR3nt: TGTGCCAGCAGCCTCGGACTAGCGGGAGGGCTTGTTACAGATACGCAGTATTTT
len: 16; d_gene: TRBD2; j_gene: TRBJ2-2; v_gene: TRBV7-3; abundance: -; CDR3aa: CASSLHAGGGTGELFF; CDR3nt: TGTGCCAGCAGCCTCCACGCGGGAGGGGGCACCGGGGAGCTGTTTTTT
len: 16; d_gene: TRBD2; j_gene: TRBJ2-1; v_gene: TRBV7-6; abundance: -; CDR3aa: CASSLTSGRIYNEQFF; CDR3nt: TGTGCCAGCAGCTTGACTAGCGGGAGGATCTACAATGAGCAGTTCTTC
len: 16; d_gene: TRBD2; j_gene: TRBJ2-3; v_gene: TRBV4-1; abundance: once; CDR3aa: CASSRGGTSGTDTQYF; CDR3nt: TGCGCCAGCAGCCGAGGCGGGACTAGCGGCACAGATACGCAGTATTTT
len: 16; d_gene: TRBD1; j_gene: TRBJ1-2; v_gene: TRBV27; abundance: -; CDR3aa: CASSLQGQGSLYGYTF; CDR3nt: TGTGCCAGCAGTTTACAGGGACAGGGATCTCTTTATGGCTACACCTTC
len: 16; d_gene: TRBD2; j_gene: TRBJ2-1; v_gene: TRBV23-1; abundance: -; CDR3aa: CASSPKTSGYPNEQFF; CDR3nt: TGCGCCAGCAGTCCAAAGACTAGCGGGTATCCCAATGAGCAGTTCTTC
len: 16; d_gene: TRBD2; j_gene: TRBJ2-7; v_gene: TRBV7-2; abundance: -; CDR3aa: CASSSAGTSGMNEQYF; CDR3nt: TGTGCCAGCAGCTCTGCCGGGACTAGCGGGATGAACGAGCAGTACTTC
len: 12; d_gene: -; j_gene: TRBJ1-1; v_gene: TRBV10-3; abundance: -; CDR3aa: CAIKTVNTEAFF; CDR3nt: TGTGCCATCAAAACAGTCAACACTGAAGCTTTCTTT
len: 15; d_gene: TRBD2; j_gene: TRBJ2-3; v_gene: TRBV11-1; abundance: -; CDR3aa: CASSPGLAGTDTQYF; CDR3nt: TGTGCCAGCAGTCCCGGACTAGCGGGAACAGATACGCAGTATTTT
len: 15; d_gene: TRBD1; j_gene: TRBJ2-2; v_gene: TRBV30; abundance: -; CDR3aa: CAWSRGTGVSGELFF; CDR3nt: TGTGCCTGGAGTAGAGGGACAGGGGTTTCCGGGGAGCTGTTTTTT
len: 16; d_gene: TRBD2; j_gene: TRBJ2-1; v_gene: TRBV2; abundance: -; CDR3aa: CASSESASGRLNEQFF; CDR3nt: TGTGCCAGCAGTGAATCGGCTAGCGGGAGGCTTAATGAGCAGTTCTTC
len: 15; d_gene: -; j_gene: TRBJ1-5; v_gene: TRBV7-2; abundance: -; CDR3aa: CASSPRVDSNQPQHF; CDR3nt: TGTGCCAGCAGCCCCAGGGTCGATAGCAATCAGCCCCAGCATTTT
len: 14; d_gene: TRBD1; j_gene: TRBJ2-7; v_gene: TRBV29-1; abundance: -; CDR3aa: CSVLSDRALDEQYF; CDR3nt: TGCAGCGTCCTCTCAGACAGGGCCCTTGACGAGCAGTACTTC
len: 12; d_gene: TRBD1; j_gene: TRBJ1-1; v_gene: TRBV3-1/TRBV3-2; abundance: -; CDR3aa: CASSTRDRAAFF; CDR3nt: TGTGCCAGCAGCACCCGGGACAGGGCGGCTTTCTTT
len: 14; d_gene: TRBD1; j_gene: TRBJ1-6; v_gene: TRBV25-1; abundance: many; CDR3aa: CASSVGTVNSPLHF; CDR3nt: TGTGCCAGCAGTGTGGGGACAGTTAATTCACCCCTCCACTTT
len: 18; d_gene: TRBD1; j_gene: TRBJ2-6; v_gene: TRBV5-4; abundance: -; CDR3aa: CASSRGQGAVSGANVLTF; CDR3nt: TGTGCCAGCAGCAGGGGACAGGGGGCCGTCTCTGGGGCCAACGTCCTGACTTTC
len: 12; d_gene: -; j_gene: TRBJ2-2; v_gene: TRBV5-1; abundance: -; CDR3aa: CASSLGGGELFF; CDR3nt: TGCGCCAGCAGCTTGGGAGGCGGGGAGCTGTTTTTT
len: 18; d_gene: TRBD2; j_gene: TRBJ2-4; v_gene: TRBV7-8; abundance: -; CDR3aa: CASSLGPGREIAKNIQYF; CDR3nt: TGTGCCAGCAGCTTAGGTCCGGGGCGGGAGATTGCCAAAAACATTCAGTACTTC
len: 16; d_gene: -; j_gene: TRBJ1-5; v_gene: TRBV7-2; abundance: few; CDR3aa: CASSLGLAAIGQPQHF; CDR3nt: TGTGCCAGCAGCTTAGGTTTAGCGGCTATCGGGCAGCCCCAGCATTTT
len: 15; d_gene: -; j_gene: TRBJ2-7; v_gene: TRBV5-5; abundance: -; CDR3aa: CASSPTDRASGVQYF; CDR3nt: TGTGCCAGCAGCCCTACGGACAGGGCTAGCGGGGTGCAGTACTTC
len: 17; d_gene: TRBD2; j_gene: TRBJ2-4; v_gene: TRBV9; abundance: -; CDR3aa: CASSAYGLAGVKDIQYF; CDR3nt: TGTGCCAGCAGCGCTTATGGACTAGCGGGAGTAAAAGACATTCAGTACTTC
len: 16; d_gene: TRBD2; j_gene: TRBJ2-5; v_gene: TRBV30; abundance: -; CDR3aa: CAWSGLAGVSGKTQYF; CDR3nt: TGTGCCTGGTCGGGACTAGCGGGAGTTTCAGGGAAGACCCAGTACTTC
len: 17; d_gene: TRBD1; j_gene: TRBJ2-5; v_gene: TRBV5-1; abundance: -; CDR3aa: CASSSALGQGPQETQYF; CDR3nt: TGCGCCAGCAGCTCGGCCCTCGGACAGGGCCCTCAAGAGACCCAGTACTTC
len: 14; d_gene: -; j_gene: TRBJ2-6; v_gene: TRBV2; abundance: -; CDR3aa: CASRDSSGANVLTF; CDR3nt: TGTGCCAGCAGAGACAGCTCTGGGGCCAACGTCCTGACTTTC
len: 14; d_gene: -; j_gene: TRBJ1-2; v_gene: TRBV5-1; abundance: -; CDR3aa: CASSWAGPRDGYTF; CDR3nt: TGCGCCAGCAGCTGGGCGGGACCGAGGGATGGCTACACCTTC
len: 14; d_gene: -; j_gene: TRBJ1-3; v_gene: TRBV7-9; abundance: -; CDR3aa: CASSRASSGNTIYF; CDR3nt: TGTGCCAGCAGCCGAGCTAGCTCTGGAAACACCATATATTTT
len: 15; d_gene: -; j_gene: TRBJ2-1; v_gene: TRBV11-2; abundance: -; CDR3aa: CASSSGTGSYNEQFF; CDR3nt: TGTGCCAGCAGCTCCGGGACTGGGTCCTACAATGAGCAGTTCTTC
len: 13; d_gene: -; j_gene: TRBJ1-2; v_gene: TRBV2; abundance: few; CDR3aa: CANRATGTYGYTF; CDR3nt: TGTGCCAACCGTGCGACAGGAACCTATGGCTACACCTTC
len: 13; d_gene: -; j_gene: TRBJ1-5; v_gene: TRBV11-2; abundance: -; CDR3aa: CASSLDLNQPQHF; CDR3nt: TGTGCCAGCAGCTTAGACCTCAATCAGCCCCAGCATTTT
len: 13; d_gene: -; j_gene: TRBJ1-2; v_gene: TRBV19; abundance: -; CDR3aa: CASSPGLRYGYTF; CDR3nt: TGTGCCAGTAGCCCAGGGTTGAGATATGGCTACACCTTC
len: 12; d_gene: TRBD2; j_gene: TRBJ2-1; v_gene: TRBV28; abundance: -; CDR3aa: CASRTSGIEQFF; CDR3nt: TGTGCCAGCAGAACTAGCGGGATCGAGCAGTTCTTC
len: 14; d_gene: TRBD1; j_gene: TRBJ1-5; v_gene: TRBV7-9; abundance: few; CDR3aa: CASSLGQGGQPQHF; CDR3nt: TGTGCCAGCAGCTTAGGACAGGGGGGTCAGCCCCAGCATTTT
len: 15; d_gene: -; j_gene: TRBJ1-5; v_gene: TRBV19; abundance: -; CDR3aa: CASSVQGRLGQPQHF; CDR3nt: TGTGCCAGTAGTGTCCAGGGAAGGTTAGGTCAGCCCCAGCATTTT
len: 15; d_gene: -; j_gene: TRBJ1-1; v_gene: TRBV5-1; abundance: -; CDR3aa: CASSDDTTGNTEAFF; CDR3nt: TGCGCCAGCAGCGACGACACTACAGGGAACACTGAAGCTTTCTTT
len: 16; d_gene: -; j_gene: TRBJ2-2; v_gene: TRBV5-8; abundance: -; CDR3aa: CASSSVGQGDTGELFF; CDR3nt: TGTGCCAGCAGCTCGGTGGGACAAGGCGACACCGGGGAGCTGTTTTTT
len: 15; d_gene: -; j_gene: TRBJ2-1; v_gene: TRBV11-2; abundance: -; CDR3aa: CASSYQTGTYNEQFF; CDR3nt: TGTGCCAGCAGCTACCAAACAGGGACCTACAATGAGCAGTTCTTC
len: 16; d_gene: TRBD1; j_gene: TRBJ1-2; v_gene: TRBV6-5; abundance: few; CDR3aa: CASSYPQDRGKYGYTF; CDR3nt: TGTGCCAGCAGTTACCCACAGGACAGGGGGAAGTATGGCTACACCTTC
len: 13; d_gene: TRBD1; j_gene: TRBJ1-5; v_gene: TRBV28; abundance: -; CDR3aa: CASTRGLGQPQHF; CDR3nt: TGTGCCAGCACCAGGGGGCTCGGTCAGCCCCAGCATTTT
len: 13; d_gene: -; j_gene: TRBJ2-7; v_gene: TRBV7-9; abundance: once; CDR3aa: CAIPGARTYEQYF; CDR3nt: TGTGCCATCCCGGGTGCGCGGACCTACGAGCAGTACTTC
len: 19; d_gene: TRBD2; j_gene: TRBJ2-4; v_gene: TRBV4-2; abundance: many; CDR3aa: CASSQEGLAGGLAKNIQYF; CDR3nt: TGTGCCAGCAGCCAAGAGGGACTAGCGGGAGGGTTAGCCAAAAACATTCAGTACTTC
len: 16; d_gene: TRBD2; j_gene: TRBJ2-5; v_gene: TRBV18; abundance: -; CDR3aa: CASSPPSGRVQETQYF; CDR3nt: TGTGCCAGCTCACCACCAAGCGGGAGGGTACAAGAGACCCAGTACTTC